These T cell receptor beta chains were read from a single sample in a study of cytomegalovirus exposure and HLA in healthy donors. Sequencing used immunoSEQ multiplex PCR; TCRdb keeps in-frame clones, though not all of them. The sample lists about 180,000 clones, about 81% seen once, with less than 2% in the top ten. Input material: PBMCs. All receptors derive from a man between 40 and 49 years old in good health and CMV-seronegative. The CDR3 runs from the conserved cysteine through the conserved F or W. Each record gives: J gene, V gene, CDR3 protein.

TRBJ2-2,TRBV9,CASSDRGRAGELFF
TRBJ1-1,TRBV27,CASSLRSDRDTEAFF
TRBJ1-5,TRBV19,CASSSQERNQPQHF
TRBJ2-3,TRBV7-9,CASSPPHTDTQYF
TRBJ2-1,TRBV28,CASSLTSGGHNEQFF
TRBJ2-3,TRBV4-3,CASSQAPSGRGQYF
TRBJ2-2,TRBV21-1,CASSKGDRGLGTGELFF
TRBJ1-2,TRBV6-1,CASSARTGVNYGYTF
TRBJ2-2,TRBV5-6,CASRAGFAITGELFF
TRBJ1-1,TRBV6-5,CASRNRAGNTEAFF
TRBJ2-7,TRBV10-2,CASNPAGGQSSYEQYF